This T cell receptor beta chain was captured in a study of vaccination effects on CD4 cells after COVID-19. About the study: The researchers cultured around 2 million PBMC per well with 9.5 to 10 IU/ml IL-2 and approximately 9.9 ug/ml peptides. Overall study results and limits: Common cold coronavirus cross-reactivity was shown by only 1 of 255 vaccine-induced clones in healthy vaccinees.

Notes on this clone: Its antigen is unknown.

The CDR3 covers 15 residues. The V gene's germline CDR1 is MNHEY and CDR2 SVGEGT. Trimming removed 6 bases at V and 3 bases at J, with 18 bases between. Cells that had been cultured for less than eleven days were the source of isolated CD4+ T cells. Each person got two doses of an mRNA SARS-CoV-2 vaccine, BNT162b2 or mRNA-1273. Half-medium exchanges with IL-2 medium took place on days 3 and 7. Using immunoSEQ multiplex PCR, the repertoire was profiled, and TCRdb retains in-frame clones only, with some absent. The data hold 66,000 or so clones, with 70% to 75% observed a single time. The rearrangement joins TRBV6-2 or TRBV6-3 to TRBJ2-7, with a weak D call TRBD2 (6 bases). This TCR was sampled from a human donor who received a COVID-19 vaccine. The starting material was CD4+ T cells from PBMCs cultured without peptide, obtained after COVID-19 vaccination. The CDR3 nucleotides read TGTGCCAGCAGCGACGGGGGTGGAGGTAGCTACGAGCAGTACGTC. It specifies CASSDGGGGSYEQYV.